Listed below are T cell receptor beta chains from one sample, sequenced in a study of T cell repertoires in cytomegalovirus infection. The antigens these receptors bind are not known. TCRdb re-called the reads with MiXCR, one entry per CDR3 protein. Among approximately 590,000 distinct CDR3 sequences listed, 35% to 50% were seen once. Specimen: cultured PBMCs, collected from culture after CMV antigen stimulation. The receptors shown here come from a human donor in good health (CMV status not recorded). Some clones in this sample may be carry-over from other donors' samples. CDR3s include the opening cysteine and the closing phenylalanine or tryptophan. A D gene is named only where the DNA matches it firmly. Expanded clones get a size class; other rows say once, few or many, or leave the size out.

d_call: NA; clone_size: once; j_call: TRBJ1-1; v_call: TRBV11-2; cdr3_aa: CASSFSGAPEAFF; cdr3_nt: TGTGCCAGCAGCTTTTCCGGGGCACCTGAAGCTTTCTTT
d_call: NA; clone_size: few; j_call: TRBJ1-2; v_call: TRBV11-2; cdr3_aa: CASSLWGGPTIYGYTF; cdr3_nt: TGTGCCAGCAGCTTATGGGGGGGACCCACGATCTATGGCTACACCTTC
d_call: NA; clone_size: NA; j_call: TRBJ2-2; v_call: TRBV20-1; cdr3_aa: CSALAGPTTSGELFF; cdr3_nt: TGCAGTGCCCTTGCGGGACCAACAACTTCCGGGGAGCTGTTTTTT
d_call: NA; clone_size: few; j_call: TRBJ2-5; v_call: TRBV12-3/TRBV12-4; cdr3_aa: CASSLSFGKETQYF; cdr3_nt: TGTGCCAGCAGTTTATCGTTCGGCAAAGAGACCCAGTACTTC
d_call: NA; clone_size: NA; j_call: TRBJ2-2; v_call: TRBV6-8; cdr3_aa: CASRPLLGGAGELFF; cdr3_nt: TGTGCCAGCAGGCCCCTCTTGGGGGGCGCCGGGGAGCTGTTTTTT
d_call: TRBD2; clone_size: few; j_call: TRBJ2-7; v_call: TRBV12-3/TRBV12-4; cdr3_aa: CASSNGGSGVMDYEQYF; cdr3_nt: TGTGCCAGCAGTAATGGAGGGAGCGGGGTAATGGATTACGAGCAGTACTTC
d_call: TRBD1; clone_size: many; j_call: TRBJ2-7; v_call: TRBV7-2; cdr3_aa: CASSSPDREDEQYF; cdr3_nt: TGTGCCAGCAGCTCCCCGGACAGGGAGGACGAGCAGTACTTC
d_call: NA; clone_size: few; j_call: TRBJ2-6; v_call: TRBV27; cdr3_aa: CASSSPAHYSGANVLTF; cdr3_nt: TGTGCCAGCAGTTCCCCGGCACACTACTCTGGGGCCAACGTCCTGACTTTC
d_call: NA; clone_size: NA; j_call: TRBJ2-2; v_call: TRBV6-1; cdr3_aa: CASNGQRTNTGELFF; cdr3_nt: TGTGCCAGCAACGGACAGAGAACGAACACCGGGGAGCTGTTTTTT
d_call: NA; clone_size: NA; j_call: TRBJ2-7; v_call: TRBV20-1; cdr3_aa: CSAKKDSYEQYF; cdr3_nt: TGCAGTGCTAAAAAGGATTCCTACGAGCAGTACTTC
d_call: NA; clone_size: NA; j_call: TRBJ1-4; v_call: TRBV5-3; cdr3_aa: CASSFDLWNEKLFF; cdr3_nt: TGTGCCAGCAGCTTCGATCTCTGGAATGAAAAACTGTTTTTT
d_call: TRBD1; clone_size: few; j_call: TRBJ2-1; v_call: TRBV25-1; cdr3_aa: CASSETGGSYNEQFF; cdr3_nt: TGTGCCAGCAGTGAGACAGGGGGCTCCTACAATGAGCAGTTCTTC
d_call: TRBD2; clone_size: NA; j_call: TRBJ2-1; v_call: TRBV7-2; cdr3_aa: CASSAIGGRGQEQFF; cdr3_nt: TGTGCCAGCAGTGCCATCGGCGGGAGGGGTCAGGAGCAGTTCTTC
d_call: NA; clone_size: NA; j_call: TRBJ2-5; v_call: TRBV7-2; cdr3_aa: CASRRARGEETQYF; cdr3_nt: TGTGCCAGCAGACGGGCCAGGGGAGAAGAGACCCAGTACTTC
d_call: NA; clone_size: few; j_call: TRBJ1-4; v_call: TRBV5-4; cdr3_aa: CASSFWHSRNEKLFF; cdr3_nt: TGTGCCAGCAGCTTCTGGCACTCACGCAATGAAAAACTGTTTTTT
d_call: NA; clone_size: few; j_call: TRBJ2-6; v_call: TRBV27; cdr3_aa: CASSRRGGANVLTF; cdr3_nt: TGTGCCAGCAGTCGGAGGGGTGGGGCCAACGTCCTGACTTTC
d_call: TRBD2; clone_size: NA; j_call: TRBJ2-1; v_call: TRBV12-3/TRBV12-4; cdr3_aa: CASSFGGGVTDEQFF; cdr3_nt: TGTGCCAGCAGTTTCGGCGGGGGGGTTACTGATGAGCAGTTCTTC
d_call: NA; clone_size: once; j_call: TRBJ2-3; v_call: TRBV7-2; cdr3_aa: CASSSSFGTSDTQYF; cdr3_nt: TGTGCCAGCAGCTCCTCTTTCGGAACGTCAGATACGCAGTATTTT
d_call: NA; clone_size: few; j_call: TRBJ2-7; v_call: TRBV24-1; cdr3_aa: CATSDSGRYYEQYF; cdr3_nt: TGTGCCACCAGTGATTCGGGCCGATACTACGAGCAGTACTTC
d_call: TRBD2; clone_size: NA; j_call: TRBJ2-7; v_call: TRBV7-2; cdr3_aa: CASSLLASGLSSYEQYF; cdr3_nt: TGTGCCAGCAGCCTACTGGCTAGCGGGCTAAGCTCCTACGAGCAGTACTTC
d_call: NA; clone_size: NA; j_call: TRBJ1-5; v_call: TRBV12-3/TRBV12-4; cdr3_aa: CASSPGDRYGNQPQHF; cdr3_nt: TGTGCCAGCAGTCCGGGCGATCGGTATGGCAATCAGCCCCAGCATTTT
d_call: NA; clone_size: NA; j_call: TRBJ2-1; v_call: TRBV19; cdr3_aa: CASSTSRDLPNEQFF; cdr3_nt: TGTGCCAGTAGCACATCCCGGGACCTACCTAATGAGCAGTTCTTC
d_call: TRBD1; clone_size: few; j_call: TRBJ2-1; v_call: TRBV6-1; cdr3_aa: CASPGQEWGSSYNEQFF; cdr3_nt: TGTGCCAGCCCGGGACAGGAGTGGGGAAGCTCCTACAATGAGCAGTTCTTC
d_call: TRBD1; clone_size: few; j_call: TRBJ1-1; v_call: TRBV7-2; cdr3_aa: CASSLRTGSTEAFF; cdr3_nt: TGTGCCAGCAGCTTAAGGACAGGGAGCACTGAAGCTTTCTTT
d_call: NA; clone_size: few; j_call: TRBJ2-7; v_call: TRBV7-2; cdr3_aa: CASSLGDSPTFYEQYF; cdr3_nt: TGTGCCAGCAGCTTAGGGGATTCCCCCACCTTCTACGAGCAGTACTTC
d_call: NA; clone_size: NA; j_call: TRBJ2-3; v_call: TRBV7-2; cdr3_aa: CASSSNGGTDTQYF; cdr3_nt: TGTGCCAGCAGCTCAAACGGGGGCACAGATACGCAGTATTTT
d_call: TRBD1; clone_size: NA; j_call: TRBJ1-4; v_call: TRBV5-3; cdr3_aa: CASSWTGNRDEKLFF; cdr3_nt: TGTGCCAGCAGCTGGACAGGGAACCGGGATGAAAAACTGTTTTTT
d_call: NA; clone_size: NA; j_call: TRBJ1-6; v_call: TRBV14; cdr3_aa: CASSQRPGGSPLHF; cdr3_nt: TGTGCCAGCAGCCAGCGCCCGGGTGGTTCACCCCTCCACTTT
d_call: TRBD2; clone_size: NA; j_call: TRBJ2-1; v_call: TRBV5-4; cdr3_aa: CASSGTSGVDNEQFF; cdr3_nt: TGTGCCAGCAGCGGGACTAGCGGGGTCGACAATGAGCAGTTCTTC
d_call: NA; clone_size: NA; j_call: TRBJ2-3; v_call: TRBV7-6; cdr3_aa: CASSWRAPDTQYF; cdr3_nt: TGTGCCAGCAGCTGGCGTGCCCCAGATACGCAGTATTTT
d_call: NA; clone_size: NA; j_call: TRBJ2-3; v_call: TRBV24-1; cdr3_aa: CATSDSDKPFVQYF; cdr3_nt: TGTGCCACCAGTGATTCCGACAAGCCGTTTGTGCAGTATTTT
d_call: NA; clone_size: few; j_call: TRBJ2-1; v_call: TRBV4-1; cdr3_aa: CASSQDSSSYNEQFF; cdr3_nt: TGCGCCAGCAGCCAAGATTCCAGTAGCTACAATGAGCAGTTCTTC
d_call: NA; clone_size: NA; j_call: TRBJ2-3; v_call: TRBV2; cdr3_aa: CARSLAERDTQYF; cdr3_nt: TGTGCCAGAAGTTTAGCGGAGAGAGATACGCAGTATTTT
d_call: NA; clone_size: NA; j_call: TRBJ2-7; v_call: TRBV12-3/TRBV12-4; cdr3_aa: CASMGGWVDEQYF; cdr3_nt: TGTGCCAGCATGGGTGGGTGGGTCGACGAGCAGTACTTC
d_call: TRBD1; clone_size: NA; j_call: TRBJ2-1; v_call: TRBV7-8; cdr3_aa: CASSRGTGSYNEQFF; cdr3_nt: TGTGCCAGCAGCAGGGGGACAGGGAGTTACAATGAGCAGTTCTTC
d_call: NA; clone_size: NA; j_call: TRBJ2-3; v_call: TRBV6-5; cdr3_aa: CASSYSPGVVSDTQYF; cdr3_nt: TGTGCCAGCAGTTACTCGCCAGGGGTGGTGTCAGATACGCAGTATTTT
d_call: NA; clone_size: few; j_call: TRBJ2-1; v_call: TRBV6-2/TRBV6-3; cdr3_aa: CASTNGGTYNNEQFF; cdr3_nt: TGTGCCAGCACCAACGGGGGGACATACAACAATGAGCAGTTCTTC
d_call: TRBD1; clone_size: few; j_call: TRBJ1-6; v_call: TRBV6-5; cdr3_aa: CASSLWAQGGLPPLHF; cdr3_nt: TGTGCCAGCAGCTTATGGGCCCAGGGGGGACTTCCGCCCCTCCACTTT
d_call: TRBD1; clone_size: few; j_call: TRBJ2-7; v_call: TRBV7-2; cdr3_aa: CASSPWDSSYEQYF; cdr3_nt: TGTGCCAGCAGCCCCTGGGACAGCTCCTACGAGCAGTACTTC
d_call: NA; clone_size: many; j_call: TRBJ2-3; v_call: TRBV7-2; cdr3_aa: CASSEDMGTDTQYF; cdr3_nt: TGTGCCAGCAGCGAAGATATGGGAACAGATACGCAGTATTTT
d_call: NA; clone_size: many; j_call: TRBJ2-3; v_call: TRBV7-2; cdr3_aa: CASSPGLQTDTQYF; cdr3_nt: TGTGCCAGCAGCCCCGGACTCCAGACAGATACGCAGTATTTT